A single sample gave rise to the 6 T cell receptor beta chains below, sequenced in a study of T cell changes during pregnancy in multiple sclerosis. The data were produced by immunoSEQ multiplex PCR, yet TCRdb's version contains in-frame clones alone and is incomplete. The sample records under 110,000 clones, 80% to 95% being singletons. The sample in question was peripheral blood, obtained in the second trimester of pregnancy. These receptors originate from a female donor with multiple sclerosis, enrolled in a pregnancy study.

The chain has TRBV6-1 and TRBJ1-1, with a possible D match to TRBD1 (5 bases). V was shortened by 4 bases and J by 4 bases, with 10 bases between the two germline ends. Germline V gene sequence: CDR1 MNHNS, CDR2 SASEGT. CDR3 size: 13 residues. CDR3 sequence (DNA): TGTGCCAGCAGTGCCAGGACACGCACTGAAGCTTTCTTT. Encoded protein: CASSARTRTEAFF.

In nucleotides, the CDR3 is TGTGCCAGCAGCCTCCCTGGACAGGGAAACACCATATATTTT. This codes for CASSLPGQGNTIYF. V and J are TRBV7-2 and TRBJ1-3; tentative D call: TRBD1 (6 bases). CDR3 length: 14 residues. The germline gives CDR1 SGHTA, CDR2 FQGNSA. V lost 5 bases to trimming and J lost 4 bases, with 12 bases between them.

The J gene is TRBJ1-5, the V gene TRBV7-2, with a tentative D call TRBD1 (5 bases). The V gene lost 2 bases and the J gene lost 9 bases, with 17 bases spanning the gap. This CDR3 comprises 15 residues. In germline, CDR1 is SGHTA, CDR2 FQGNSA. This chain's CDR3 is CASSLYDSLQWPQHF. CDR3 DNA: TGTGCCAGCAGCTTATATGACAGCCTTCAATGGCCCCAGCATTTT.

This chain uses TRBV27 with TRBJ2-2; TRBD2 might be the D (6 bases). From germline, CDR1 is MNHEY and CDR2 SMNVEV (reference sequence). Trimming shortened V by 4 bases and J by 3 bases, and 18 bases separated the two germline ends. The CDR3 runs 17 residues. The chain's CDR3 is CASSSLGSGWDTGELFF. CDR3 coding DNA: TGTGCCAGCAGTTCCCTCGGAAGCGGGTGGGACACCGGGGAGCTGTTTTTT.

The chain uses TRBV6-1 and TRBJ2-7; 7 bases agree with TRBD1. Germline CDR1 is MNHNS and CDR2 is SASEGT. V lost 4 bases, J lost 2 bases, and 8 bases stayed unmatched. There are 15 residues in the CDR3. The DNA of the CDR3 is TGTGCCAGCAGTGGACTACAGGGGCCGCCCTACGAGCAGTACTTC. Its translation is CASSGLQGPPYEQYF.

The chain has TRBV27 and TRBJ2-7; a possible D gene is TRBD2 (6 bases). The V end lost 5 bases, the J end lost 2 bases, and 13 bases lay between the germline ends. CDR3 length: 14 residues. CDR1 and CDR2 (germline): MNHEY, SMNVEV (reference sequence). CDR3 protein: CASSNSRGPYEQYF. The CDR3 coding sequence is TGTGCCAGCAGTAACTCGCGGGGACCCTACGAGCAGTACTTC.